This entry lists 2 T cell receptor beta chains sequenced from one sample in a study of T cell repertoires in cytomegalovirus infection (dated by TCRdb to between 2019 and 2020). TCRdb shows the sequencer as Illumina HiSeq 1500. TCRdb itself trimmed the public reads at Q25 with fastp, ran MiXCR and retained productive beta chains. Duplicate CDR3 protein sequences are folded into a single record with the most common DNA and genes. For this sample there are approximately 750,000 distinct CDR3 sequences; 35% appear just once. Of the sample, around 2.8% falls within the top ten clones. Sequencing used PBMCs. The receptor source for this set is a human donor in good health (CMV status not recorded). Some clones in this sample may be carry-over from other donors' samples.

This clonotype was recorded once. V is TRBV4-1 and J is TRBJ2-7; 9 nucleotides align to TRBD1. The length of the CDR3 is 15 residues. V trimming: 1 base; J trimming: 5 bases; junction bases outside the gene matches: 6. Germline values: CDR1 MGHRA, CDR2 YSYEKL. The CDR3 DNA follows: TGCGCCAGCAGCCAAGCCGGGACAGGGTTAAACGAGCAGTACTTC. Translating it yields CASSQAGTGLNEQYF.

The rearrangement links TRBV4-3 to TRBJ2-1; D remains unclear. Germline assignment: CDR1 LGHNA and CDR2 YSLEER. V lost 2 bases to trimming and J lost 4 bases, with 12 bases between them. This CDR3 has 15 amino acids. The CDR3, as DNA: TGCGCCAGCAGCCAACTACTGCACGGATACAATGAGCAGTTCTTC. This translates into CASSQLLHGYNEQFF.